This T cell receptor beta chain was recorded in a study of CD8+CD57+ T cells in acquired aplastic anemia. The wider study: DNA recovered from sorted CD4+ and CD8+ cells had a mean of approximately 3.2 ug. Study conclusions and caveats: No significant patient-versus-control difference appeared in CD8+ Simpson's diversity. Patients and controls shared 25 to 30 CD8+ CDR3 sequences, highly expressed in patients.

This CDR3 is built from 14 residues. Germline CDR1 is SGHTA and CDR2 is FQGTGA. After removal of 5 bases from V and 6 bases from J, the junction contained 5 bases not matched to a gene. Patients who underwent sequencing had shown CD8+CD57+ cell expansion by flow cytometry. Each patient carried a diagnosis of severe acquired aplastic anemia. A note on this clonotype: Its antigen is not identified.

Genomic DNA, the template, was used for profiling of the TCR beta VDJ and CDR3. A single record per CDR3 protein comes from TCRdb applying MiXCR to the reads. The sample has more than 150,000 distinct CDR3 sequences; approximately 52% are singletons. The TCR was taken from a human donor with aplastic anemia. The rearrangement uses TRBV7-3 and TRBJ2-3; 10 nucleotides agree with TRBD2. The material sequenced was sorted CD4+, CD8+, or CD8+CD57+ T cells (not recorded which) from PBMCs. The CDR3 region has the DNA TGTGCCAGCAGCCTAGCGGGGGATAGGGATACGCAGTATTTT. It specifies CASSLAGDRDTQYF.